The TCR beta chain under discussion was sequenced for a study of long-term antiretroviral therapy in people with HIV. Study-wide points: Controls had broader CDR3 length ranges than HIV repertoires did. Transplant donor controls retained higher diversity, though diversity increased after ART.

Germline V gene sequence: CDR1 SGHTA, CDR2 FQGNSA. V gave up 1 base and J gave up 0 bases, with 9 bases separating them. This CDR3 is built from 15 residues. Every one of the donors gave at least one pre-ART PBMC sample and at least two post-ART PBMC samples. As for this clone: Antigen unknown.

Runs used v3.0 of the immunoSEQ assay and were done at survey level. Using immunoSEQ multiplex PCR, the repertoire was profiled, and TCRdb retains in-frame clones only, with some absent. The sample lists roughly 18,000 clones, just over 75% occurring once. This chain uses TRBV7-2 with TRBJ1-2; weak D call: TRBD1 (5 bases). Source: unsorted PBMCs, taken 2.2 years after starting antiretroviral therapy. The receptor's source is a man between 45 and 60 years old with HIV. The CDR3 spells CASSLGGFTNYGYTF. CDR3 nucleotides: TGTGCCAGCAGCTTAGGGGGGTTCACTAACTATGGCTACACCTTC.